Listed below are T cell receptor beta chains from one sample, sequenced in a study of cytomegalovirus exposure and HLA in healthy donors. Method: immunoSEQ multiplex PCR; TCRdb's copy keeps in-frame clones and lacks some. The data show about 260,000 clones, around four fifths seen once. Sequenced input: PBMCs. All receptors come from a woman aged 40 to 50 in good health and CMV-seropositive. Each CDR3 is given with its conserved first and last residue. Not every row has a clone size; where given, it reads once, few, many or a size class.

size	J	V	CDR3
-	TRBJ1-5	TRBV5-4	CASSLGGTINQPQHF
-	TRBJ2-3	TRBV14	CASSQDPRGTQYF
-	TRBJ2-7	TRBV11-2	CASSLGPGGRNEQYF
-	TRBJ1-4	TRBV15	CATSTWREANEKLFF
-	TRBJ1-3	TRBV6-1	CASSETLQGATGNTIYF
-	TRBJ2-3	TRBV28	CASSSHRGRGVGDTQYF
-	TRBJ2-7	TRBV30	CAWGTGVGSNEQYF
-	TRBJ2-1	TRBV5-5	CASSPITEYNEQFF
-	TRBJ2-4	TRBV2	CASTWGTSGEAQYF
-	TRBJ2-3	TRBV18	CASSPRSGDTQYF
-	TRBJ2-4	TRBV19	CASSTSGMNIQYF
few	TRBJ2-2	TRBV18	CASSPRTETGELFF
-	TRBJ2-5	TRBV30	CAWSYRETQYF
-	TRBJ2-3	TRBV4-1	CASSQGRDTQYF
-	TRBJ1-5	TRBV7-2	CASSLSGGGNQPQHF
-	TRBJ1-2	TRBV30	CASRHFNYGYTF
few	TRBJ2-7	TRBV7-2	CASSLVWTGVGEQYF
-	-	TRBV4-2	CASSQGPSPGTYEQYF
-	TRBJ2-7	TRBV19	CASSRQGTGGFYEQYF
-	TRBJ1-5	TRBV27	CASSSTGGLNQPQHF
-	TRBJ2-1	TRBV6-5	CASSYLNEQFF
-	TRBJ1-4	TRBV5-1	CASSLFDSRNEKLFF
-	TRBJ2-5	TRBV6-5	CASSYAGQGEEETQYF
-	TRBJ2-7	TRBV27	CASSLTSGTSTYEQYF
-	TRBJ2-7	TRBV27	CASSLFGQGRNNYEQYF